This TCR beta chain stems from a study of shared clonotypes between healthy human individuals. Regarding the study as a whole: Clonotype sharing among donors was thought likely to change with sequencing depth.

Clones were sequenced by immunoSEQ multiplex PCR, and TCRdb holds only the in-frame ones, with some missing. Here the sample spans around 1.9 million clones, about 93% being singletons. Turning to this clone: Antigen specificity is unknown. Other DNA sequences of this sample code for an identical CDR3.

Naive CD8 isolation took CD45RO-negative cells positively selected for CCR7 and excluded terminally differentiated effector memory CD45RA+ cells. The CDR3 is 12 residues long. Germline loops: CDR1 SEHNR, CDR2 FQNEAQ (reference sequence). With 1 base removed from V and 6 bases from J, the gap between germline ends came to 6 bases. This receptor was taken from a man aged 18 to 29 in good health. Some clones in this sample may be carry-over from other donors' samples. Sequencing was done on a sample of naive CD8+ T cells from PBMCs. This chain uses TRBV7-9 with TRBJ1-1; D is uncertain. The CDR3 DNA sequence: TGTGCCAGCAGCTTAGGCAGTCCTGAAGCTTTCTTT. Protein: CASSLGSPEAFF.